One and the same sample provided the 3 T cell receptor beta chains below, sequenced in a study of cytomegalovirus exposure and HLA in healthy donors (dated by TCRdb to 2016 to 2017). The library was made by the immunoSEQ multiplex PCR assay. TCRdb took this table from immuneACCESS and kept in-frame rearrangements with V and J called. Such tables lack part of the clones; where checked against another copy, unresolved V genes explain under half of the gap, and the rest is unexplained. Within this sample are about 330,000 clones, with roughly 85% of them counted one time only. About 0.91% of the sample belongs to the ten largest clones. The sequenced sample was PBMCs. The source of these receptors is a young woman in good health and CMV-seronegative.

This clone is a singleton in its sample. The chain uses TRBV7-2 and TRBJ2-5, with a weak D call TRBD1 (5 bases). Between the trimmed V and J ends, which lost 3 bases and 7 bases, there was a span of 15 bases. The CDR3 consists of 14 residues. CDR1 and CDR2 (germline): SGHTA, FQGNSA. CDR3 region: CASSFPGPALTQYF. The CDR3 nucleotides read TGTGCCAGCAGCTTCCCAGGGCCGGCATTGACCCAGTACTTC.

The genes are TRBV28 and TRBJ2-1, with D perhaps TRBD1 (5 bases). CDR1 MDHEN and CDR2 SYDVKM come from the germline V gene. The ends were cut back, 10 bases at V and 9 bases at J, with 22 bases in the middle. The CDR3 has 14 residues. DNA of the CDR3: TGTGCCACCTATGGGGCCGGCGGATCGGGTGAGCAGTTCTTC. It translates to CATYGAGGSGEQFF.

This rearrangement joins TRBV28 to TRBJ2-7; D unclear. The length of the CDR3 is 14 residues. V lost 7 bases and J 2 bases, leaving 15 bases between the germline ends. Germline-derived CDR1 and CDR2 are MDHEN and SYDVKM. The CDR3 is CASTLTTSPYEQYF. The CDR3 DNA follows: TGTGCCAGCACCCTGACGACTTCCCCCTACGAGCAGTACTTC.